The 3 T cell receptor beta chains presented below share a single source sample, sequenced in a study of cytomegalovirus exposure and HLA in healthy donors. Primers for the PCR totalled 60 Vbeta and 13 Jbeta. Clones were sequenced by immunoSEQ multiplex PCR, and TCRdb holds only the in-frame ones, with some missing. This sample carries some 170,000 clones, around four fifths of them seen once, and the ten largest clones take approximately 2.1%. Sequenced: PBMCs. These receptors all stem from a woman between 18 and 29 years old in good health and CMV-seronegative.

This chain uses TRBV6-5 with TRBJ2-7; TRBD1 agrees at 7 bases. Trimming at V came to 6 bases and at J to 4 bases, leaving 9 bases not matched to a gene. Germline assignment: CDR1 MNHEY and CDR2 SVGAGI. The CDR3 consists of 14 residues. This CDR3 is CASSQTGTAYEQYF. CDR3 bases: TGTGCCAGCAGCCAGACCGGGACAGCTTACGAGCAGTACTTC.

This clone was observed a few times. This sequence joins TRBV15 and TRBJ2-7, with D possibly being TRBD2 (5 bases). V gave up 0 bases and J gave up 3 bases, with 9 bases separating them. Germline lookup yields CDR1 LNHNV and CDR2 YYDKDF (reference sequence). The CDR3 runs 14 residues. The CDR3 here is CATSRDRENYEQYF. The CDR3 bases are TGTGCCACCAGCAGAGATCGGGAAAACTACGAGCAGTACTTC. The variable domain in full, with the rest retrieved from reference TRBV15 and TRBJ2-7, is DAMVIQNPRYQVTQFGKPVTLSCSQTLNHNVMYWYQQKSSQAPKLLFHYYDKDFNNEADTPDNFQSRRPNTSFCFLDIRSPGLGDTAMYLCATSRDRENYEQYFGPGTRLTVT.

The rearrangement links TRBV30 to TRBJ1-2; 9 bases are shared with TRBD1. The V and J ends lost 0 bases and 4 bases, in that order; junction bases with no gene match: 3. The CDR3 runs 14 residues. Germline lookup yields CDR1 GTSNPN and CDR2 SVGIG (reference sequence). CDR3 in DNA: TGTGCCTGGAGTGTGACAGGGGGTGTCTATGGCTACACCTTC. This translates into CAWSVTGGVYGYTF. The complete variable domain, with remaining parts taken from reference TRBV30 and TRBJ1-2, reads SQTIHQWPATLVQPVGSPLSLECTVEGTSNPNLYWYRQAAGRGLQLLFYSVGIGQISSEVPQNLSASRPQDRQFILSSKKLLLSDSGFYLCAWSVTGGVYGYTFGSGTRLTVV.